Sequencing of this TCR beta chain was carried out in a study of breast tumors, draining lymph nodes, adjacent tissues. TCRdb re-called the multiplex PCR reads through MiXCR, storing one row per CDR3 protein. The profile shows just over 30,000 distinct CDR3 sequences, roughly 69% of them singletons. V gave up 3 bases and J gave up 5 bases; unmatched junction bases: 4. Germline assignment: CDR1 SEHNR and CDR2 FQNEAQ (reference sequence). The CDR3 has 13 residues. Study conclusions and caveats: Tumor T cell lymph node origin was a supported hypothesis, not proven. Compared with basal-like, luminal-like tumors shared significantly more repertoire with nontumor tissue.

This clonotype was seen a single time. Its antigen is still unknown. This receptor was taken from a female donor with breast cancer. Some clones in this sample may be carry-over from other donors' samples. V and J are TRBV7-9 and TRBJ2-7; 7 positions agree with TRBD1. Source material: breast tumor tissue. The CDR3 DNA reads TGTGCCAGCAGCTTTCTGACAGGGCACGAGCAGTACTTC. It yields the protein CASSFLTGHEQYF.